The 8 T cell receptor beta chains below come from one sample, sequenced in a study of technical replicates of blood from a few donors listed by TCRdb under 2017. The protocol used for the library was the immunoSEQ multiplex PCR assay. TCRdb carries this immuneACCESS record with in-frame sequences only. Its versions omit some clonotypes, under half of them owing to an unresolved V gene in the studies checked, with the rest unexplained. The sample yields approximately 81,000 clones; 75% to 90% were counted once. The leading ten clones occupy approximately 3.5% of the sample. The specimen sequenced was PBMCs. All receptors derive from a human donor in good health. Some clones in this sample may be carry-over from other donors' samples.

CDR3 protein: CASSIYGAGEVAFF. For the CDR3, the DNA is TGTGCCAGTAGTATTTACGGTGCGGGGGAAGTGGCTTTCTTT. The V and J genes are TRBV19 and TRBJ1-1; tentatively, D is TRBD1 (5 bases). Germline values: CDR1 LNHDA, CDR2 SQIVND (reference sequence). The CDR3 contains 14 residues. Trimming took 3 bases from V and 11 from J, leaving 19 bases between them. Looking up the rest from reference TRBV19 and TRBJ1-1 gives the full variable domain: DGGITQSPKYLFRKEGQNVTLSCEQNLNHDAMYWYRQDPGQGLRLIYYSQIVNDFQKGDIAEGYSVSREKKESFPLTVTSAQKNPTAFYLCASSIYGAGEVAFFGQGTRLTVV.

The V gene is TRBV5-1, the J gene TRBJ2-1; D may be TRBD1 (6 bases). V lost 3 bases to trimming and J lost 6 bases, with 19 bases between them. CDR1 and CDR2 (germline): SGHRS, YFSETQ. The length of the CDR3 is 16 residues. CDR3 sequence reads: CASSSGSFQGINEQFF. As DNA, the CDR3 is TGCGCCAGCAGCTCCGGGTCTTTCCAGGGGATCAATGAGCAGTTCTTC.

V and J are TRBV21-1 and TRBJ2-7; the table's D gene call, TRBD1, was not cross checked with the DNA. TRBV21-1 is a recognized pseudogene. The CDR3 totals 13 residues. The CDR3 DNA sequence: TGTGCCAGCAGCACGACACCCTCCTACGAGCAGTACTTC. Translating it yields CASSTTPSYEQYF.

The gene calls are TRBV7-9 and TRBJ1-1; tentative D call: TRBD1 (5 bases). Per germline, CDR1 SEHNR and CDR2 FQNEAQ (reference sequence). The V and J ends lost 1 base and 3 bases respectively, with 6 bases between them. The CDR3 is 13 residues long. CDR3 nucleotide sequence: TGTGCCAGCAGCTTAGGACAGTACACTGAAGCTTTCTTT. Translating it yields CASSLGQYTEAFF.

This clone has a count of ten or more. The V and J genes are TRBV5-4 and TRBJ1-2, with D hard to call. Germline V lookup: CDR1 SGHNT, CDR2 YYREEE (reference sequence). Trimming left V 0 bases short and J 6 bases short, with 6 bases between. The CDR3 totals 12 residues. CDR3 in amino acids: CASSLGIDGYTF. The CDR3 nucleotides read TGTGCCAGCAGCTTGGGTATTGATGGCTACACCTTC.

The V gene is TRBV23-1, the J gene TRBJ2-3; TRBD2 matches 9 bases. TRBV23-1 is assigned to the ORF class and has an uncertain function. This CDR3 contains 19 residues. V gave up 3 bases and J gave up 0 bases; unmatched junction bases: 13. The CDR3 nucleotides are TGCGCCAGCAGTCAGCCGGGGGCGGGAGGGCCCACGAGCACAGATACGCAGTATTTT. Protein product: CASSQPGAGGPTSTDTQYF.

V gene TRBV6-1 combines with J gene TRBJ2-2, with D perhaps matching TRBD1 (5 bases). CDR1 MNHNS and CDR2 SASEGT come from the germline V gene. The germline V and J ends were trimmed by 4 bases and 7 bases, with 16 bases remaining between them. There are 15 residues in the CDR3. CDR3 residues: CASSGLNQGYGELFF. As DNA, the CDR3 is TGTGCCAGCAGTGGACTCAACCAGGGATACGGGGAGCTGTTTTTT.

V gene TRBV4-1 combines with J gene TRBJ2-5; D perhaps matches TRBD2 (8 bases). The J call is in doubt because the DNA end fits TRBJ2-7 better. The V gene's germline CDR1 is MGHRA and CDR2 YSYEKL. The CDR3 extends over 16 amino acids. CDR3 nucleotides: TGCGCCAGCAGCCTAGGGGGCGGGGGGACCCTCTACGAGCAGTACTTC. This translates into CASSLGGGGTLYEQYF.